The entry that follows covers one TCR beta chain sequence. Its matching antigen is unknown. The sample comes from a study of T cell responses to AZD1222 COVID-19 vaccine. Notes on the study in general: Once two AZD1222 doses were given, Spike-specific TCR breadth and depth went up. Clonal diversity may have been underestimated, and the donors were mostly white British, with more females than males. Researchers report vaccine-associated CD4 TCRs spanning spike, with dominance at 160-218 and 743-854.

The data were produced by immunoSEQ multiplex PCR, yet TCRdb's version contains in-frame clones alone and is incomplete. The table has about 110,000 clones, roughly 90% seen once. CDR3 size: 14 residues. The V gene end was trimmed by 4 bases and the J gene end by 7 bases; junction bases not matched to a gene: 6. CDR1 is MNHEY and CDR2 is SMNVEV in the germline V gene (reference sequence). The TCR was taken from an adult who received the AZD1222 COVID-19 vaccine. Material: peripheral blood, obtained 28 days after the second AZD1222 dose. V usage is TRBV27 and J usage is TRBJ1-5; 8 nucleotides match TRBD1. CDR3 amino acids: CASSSRQGRQPQHF. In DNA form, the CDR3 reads TGTGCCAGCAGTTCACGACAGGGGAGGCAGCCCCAGCATTTT.